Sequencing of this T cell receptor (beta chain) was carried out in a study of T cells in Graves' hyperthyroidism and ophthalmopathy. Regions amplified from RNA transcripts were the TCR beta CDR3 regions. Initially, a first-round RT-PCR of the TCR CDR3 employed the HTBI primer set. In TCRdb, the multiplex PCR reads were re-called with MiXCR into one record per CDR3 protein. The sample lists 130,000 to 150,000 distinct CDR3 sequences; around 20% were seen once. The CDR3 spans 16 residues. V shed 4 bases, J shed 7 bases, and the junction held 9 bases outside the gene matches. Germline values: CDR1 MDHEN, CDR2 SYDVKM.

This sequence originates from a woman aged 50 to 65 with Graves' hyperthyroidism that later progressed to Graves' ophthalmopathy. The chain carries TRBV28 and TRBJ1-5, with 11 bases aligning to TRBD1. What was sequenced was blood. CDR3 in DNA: TGTGCCAGCAGTTCCGGGACAGGGGGAAGTCGGCAGCCCCAGCATTTT. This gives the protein CASSSGTGGSRQPQHF.